Below, one T cell receptor (beta chain) is given with its context. This clone occurred once. The specificity of this receptor is unknown. No clone much larger than this one lies a single base away; base qualities are absent. The sample originates from a study of blood T cell repertoires in COVID-19 (TCRdb year 2020). For the study in its entirety: Collaborator samples came from the United States, Italy and Spain and covered acute and convalescent phases of COVID-19. Where available, HLA class I and class II types were taken from metadata supplied by the sample provider and were not determined by assay-based typing. The material from the prospective study consisted of cDNA or gDNA derived from T cells, B-cell-depleted T cells, or PBMCs. Sample metadata almost always included a de-identified subject ID, COVID-19 status, age in years and sex. The repertoires were made available in a free public database intended to serve as a resource for research on the immune response to SARS-CoV-2. Deeply sampled blood TCRbeta repertoires from subjects exposed to, actively infected with, or recovered from COVID-19 were included in the dataset. The samples were drawn from the first 160 participants of the ongoing ImmuneRACE study and from roughly 1,300 subjects provided by 6 global collaborators. Study-wide conclusions, independent of this receptor: The quantity of clinical and demographic metadata differed by source and by participant and was supplied without curation.

The immunoSEQ Assay, a bias-controlled multiplex PCR, was used to amplify TCRbeta CDR3 regions from genomic DNA. The paper's processing steps were these. Nucleated cell counts per sample were estimated from amplification of reference gene primers within the assay. Sequence reads were collapsed and filtered to measure the absolute abundance of every unique TCRbeta CDR3 rearrangement. For each sample, productive Simpson clonality was calculated as the square root of Simpson's diversity index across productive rearrangements. The source is immuneACCESS, and TCRdb retained only in-frame sequences with V and J called. Part of the clones is not carried over; for the studies checked, unresolved V genes explain less than half of this, and the remainder is unexplained. For V, J and clone size, that table is used; D and trimming come from the DNA. Here the sample has some 66,000 clones; roughly nine tenths occur a single time. The biggest ten clones account for around 7% of the sample.

Whole blood was collected in K2EDTA tubes by collaborating institutions according to the institutions' own protocols. Collaborator samples were shipped for TCRbeta analysis as frozen whole blood, isolated PBMCs, or DNA extracted from either sample type. Trimming removed 3 bases from V and 4 bases from J; the gene matches leave 6 bases unexplained. From its cysteine to its phenylalanine, the CDR3 spans 15 amino acids. The read is trimmed to its CDR3 DNA, 45 bases read in frame from base 1. Looking up the germline V gene yields CDR1 SGDLS and CDR2 YYNGEE. Recombination joined TRBV9 with TRBJ2-1, with 8 junctional bases fitting TRBD2. The receptor was derived from a human donor in a cohort sampled during active COVID-19. Sequenced sample: peripheral blood. The CDR3 amino acid sequence is: CASSGFTGGYNEQFF. The bases read TGTGCCAGCAGCGGATTTACGGGGGGGTACAATGAGCAGTTCTTC. When the CDR3 is completed using the reference TRBV9 and TRBJ2-1 genes on either side, the full variable domain is DSGVTQTPKHLITATGQRVTLRCSPRSGDLSVYWYQQSLDQGLQFLIQYYNGEERAKGNILERFSAQQFPDLHSELNLSSLELGDSALYFCASSGFTGGYNEQFFGPGTRLTVL.